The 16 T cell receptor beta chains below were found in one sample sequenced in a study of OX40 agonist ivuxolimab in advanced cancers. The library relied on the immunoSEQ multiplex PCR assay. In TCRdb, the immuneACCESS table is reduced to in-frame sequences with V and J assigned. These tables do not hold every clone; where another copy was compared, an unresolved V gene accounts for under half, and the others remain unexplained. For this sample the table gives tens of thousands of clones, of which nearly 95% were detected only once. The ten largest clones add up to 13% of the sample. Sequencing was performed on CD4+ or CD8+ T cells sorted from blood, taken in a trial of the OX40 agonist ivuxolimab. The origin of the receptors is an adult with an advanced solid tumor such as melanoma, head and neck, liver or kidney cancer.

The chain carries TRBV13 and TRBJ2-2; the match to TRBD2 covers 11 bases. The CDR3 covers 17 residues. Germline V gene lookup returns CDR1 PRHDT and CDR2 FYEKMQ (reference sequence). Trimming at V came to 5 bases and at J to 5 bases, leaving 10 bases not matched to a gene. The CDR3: CASSPFSGRARTGELFF. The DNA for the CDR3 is TGTGCCAGCAGCCCCTTTAGCGGGAGGGCCAGGACCGGGGAGCTGTTTTTT.

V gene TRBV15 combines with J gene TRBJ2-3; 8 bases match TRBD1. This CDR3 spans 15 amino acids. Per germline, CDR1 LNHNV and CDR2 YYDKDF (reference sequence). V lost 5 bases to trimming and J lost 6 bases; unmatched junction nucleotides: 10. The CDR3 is CATSSTAGGLDTQYF. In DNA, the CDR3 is TGTGCCACCAGCTCTACGGCAGGGGGCCTGGATACGCAGTATTTT.

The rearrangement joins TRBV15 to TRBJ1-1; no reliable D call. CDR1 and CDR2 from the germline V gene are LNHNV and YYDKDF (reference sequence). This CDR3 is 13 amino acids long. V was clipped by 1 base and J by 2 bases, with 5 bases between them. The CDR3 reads CATSRGGNTEAFF. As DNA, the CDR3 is TGTGCCACCAGCAGAGGGGGTAACACTGAAGCTTTCTTT.

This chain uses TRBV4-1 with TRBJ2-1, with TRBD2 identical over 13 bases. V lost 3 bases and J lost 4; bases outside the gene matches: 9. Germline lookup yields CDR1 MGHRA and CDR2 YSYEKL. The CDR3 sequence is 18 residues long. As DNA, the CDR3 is TGCGCCAGCAGCCAGGTACTAGCGGGGGGGCTTAAGTACAATGAGCAGTTCTTC. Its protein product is CASSQVLAGGLKYNEQFF.

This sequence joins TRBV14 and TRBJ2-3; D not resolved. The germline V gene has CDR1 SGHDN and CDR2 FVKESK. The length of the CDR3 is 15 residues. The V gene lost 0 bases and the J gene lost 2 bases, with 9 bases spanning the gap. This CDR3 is CASSQDRLYTDTQYF. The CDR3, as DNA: TGTGCCAGCAGCCAAGATCGCCTGTACACAGATACGCAGTATTTT.

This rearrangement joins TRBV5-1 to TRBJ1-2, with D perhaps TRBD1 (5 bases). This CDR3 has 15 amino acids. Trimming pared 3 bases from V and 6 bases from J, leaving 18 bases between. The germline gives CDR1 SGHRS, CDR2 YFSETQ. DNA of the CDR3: TGCGCCAGCAGCTCGGGAGGCAGAAGAGGGGATGGCTACACCTTC. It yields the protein CASSSGGRRGDGYTF.

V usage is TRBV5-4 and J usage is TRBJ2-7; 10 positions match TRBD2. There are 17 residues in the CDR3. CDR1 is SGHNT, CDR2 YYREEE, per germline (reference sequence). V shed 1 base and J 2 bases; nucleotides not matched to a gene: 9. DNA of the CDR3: TGTGCCAGCAGCTTGATGGTAGCGGGAGGAGGGGCCTACGAGCAGTACTTC. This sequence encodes CASSLMVAGGGAYEQYF.

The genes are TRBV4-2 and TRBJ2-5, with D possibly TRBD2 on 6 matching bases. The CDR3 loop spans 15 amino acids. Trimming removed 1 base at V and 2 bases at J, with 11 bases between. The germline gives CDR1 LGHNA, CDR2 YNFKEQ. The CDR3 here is CASSQVGAGQETQYF. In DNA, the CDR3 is TGTGCCAGCAGCCAAGTGGGAGCGGGTCAAGAGACCCAGTACTTC.

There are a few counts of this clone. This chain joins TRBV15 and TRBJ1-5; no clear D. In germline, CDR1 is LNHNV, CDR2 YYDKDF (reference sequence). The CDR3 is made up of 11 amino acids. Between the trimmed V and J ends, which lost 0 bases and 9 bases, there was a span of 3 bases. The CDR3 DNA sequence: TGTGCCACCAGCAGAGAAGGGCCCCAGCATTTT. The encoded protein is CATSREGPQHF.

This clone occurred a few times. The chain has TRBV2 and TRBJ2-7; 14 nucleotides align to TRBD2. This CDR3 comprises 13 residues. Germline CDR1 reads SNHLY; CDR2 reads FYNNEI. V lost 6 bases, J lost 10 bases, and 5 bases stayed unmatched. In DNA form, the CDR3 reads TGTGCCAGCAGAGGGACTAGCGGGGGAGGACAGTACTTC. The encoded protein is CASRGTSGGGQYF.

CDR3: CATSRDLGQGEQYF. The CDR3 nucleotides read TGTGCCACCAGCAGAGACTTGGGACAGGGAGAGCAGTACTTC. The rearrangement joins TRBV15 to TRBJ2-7; 9 bases align to TRBD1. V was clipped by 0 bases and J by 7 bases; unmatched bases: 4. There are 14 residues in the CDR3. Germline values: CDR1 LNHNV, CDR2 YYDKDF (reference sequence).

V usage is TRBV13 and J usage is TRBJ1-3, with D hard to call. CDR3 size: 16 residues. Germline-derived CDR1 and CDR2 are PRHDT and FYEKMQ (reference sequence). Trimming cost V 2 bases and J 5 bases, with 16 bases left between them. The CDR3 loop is CASSLSLGSFRNTIYF. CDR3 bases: TGTGCCAGCAGCTTATCCCTCGGATCTTTTCGAAACACCATATATTTT.

In nucleotides, the CDR3 is TGTGCCATCAGTGAGCCCGGAGGGTGGGCAGATACGCAGTATTTT. This translates into CAISEPGGWADTQYF. This chain uses TRBV10-3 with TRBJ2-3; a weak D match, TRBD2 (6 bases). V was pared by 2 bases and J by 4 bases, with 13 bases between. Germline V gives CDR1 ENHRY, CDR2 SYGVKD. This CDR3 has 15 amino acids.

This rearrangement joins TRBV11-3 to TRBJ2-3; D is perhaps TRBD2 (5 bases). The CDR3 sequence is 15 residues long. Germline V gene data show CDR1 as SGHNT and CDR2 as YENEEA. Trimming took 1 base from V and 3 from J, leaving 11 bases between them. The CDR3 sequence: CASSLGGAETDTQYF. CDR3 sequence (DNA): TGTGCCAGCAGCTTAGGCGGAGCGGAAACAGATACGCAGTATTTT.

The CDR3 protein is CATPQGLAGDQETQYF. Here the CDR3 DNA reads TGCGCCACCCCCCAGGGACTAGCGGGGGACCAAGAGACCCAGTACTTC. V and J are TRBV10-1 and TRBJ2-5; 14 nucleotides match TRBD2. The CDR3 is made up of 16 amino acids. The V segment lost 10 bases and the J segment 0 bases; nucleotides outside the gene matches: 7. Germline V gene lookup returns CDR1 WNHNN and CDR2 SYGVQD (reference sequence).

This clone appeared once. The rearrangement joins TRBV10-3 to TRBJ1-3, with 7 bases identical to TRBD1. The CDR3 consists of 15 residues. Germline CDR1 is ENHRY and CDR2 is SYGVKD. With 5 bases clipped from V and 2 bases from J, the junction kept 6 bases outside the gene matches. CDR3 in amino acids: CAISQTGAAGNTIYF. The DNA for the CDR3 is TGTGCCATCAGTCAAACAGGGGCGGCTGGAAACACCATATATTTT.